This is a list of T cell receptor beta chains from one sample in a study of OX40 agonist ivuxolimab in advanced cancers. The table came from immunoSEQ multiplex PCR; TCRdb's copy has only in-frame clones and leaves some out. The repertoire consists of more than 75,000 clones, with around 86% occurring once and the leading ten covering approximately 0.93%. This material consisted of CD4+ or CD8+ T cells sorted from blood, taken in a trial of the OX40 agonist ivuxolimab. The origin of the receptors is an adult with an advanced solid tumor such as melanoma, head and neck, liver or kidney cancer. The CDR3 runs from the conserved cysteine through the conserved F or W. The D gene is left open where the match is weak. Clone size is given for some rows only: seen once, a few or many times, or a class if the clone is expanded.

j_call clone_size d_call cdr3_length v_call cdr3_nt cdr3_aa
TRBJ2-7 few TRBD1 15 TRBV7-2 TGTGCCAGCAGCTACGGACAGGGGGTGTCCTACGAGCAGTACTTC CASSYGQGVSYEQYF
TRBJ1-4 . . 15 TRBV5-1 TGCGCCAGCAGCTCGACAGGCGCCTTTAATGAAAAACTGTTTTTT CASSSTGAFNEKLFF
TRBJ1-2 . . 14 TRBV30 TGTGCCTGGAAACAGGACAGCGTTATAGGGGGCTACACCTTC CAWKQDSVIGGYTF
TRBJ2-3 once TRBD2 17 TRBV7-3 TGTGCCAGCAGCTCCGCGGGGGTGCGGGGGAACACAGATACGCAGTATTTT CASSSAGVRGNTDTQYF
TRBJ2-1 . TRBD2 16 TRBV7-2 TGTGCCAGCAGCCAATTAACGGGAGGCTCCTACAATGAGCAGTTCTTC CASSQLTGGSYNEQFF
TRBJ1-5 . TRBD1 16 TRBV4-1 TGCGCCAGCAGCCAAGCGACGGGACAGTCATCCCAGCCCCAGCATTTT CASSQATGQSSQPQHF
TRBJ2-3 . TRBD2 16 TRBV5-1 TGCGCCAGCAGCTTGGAGCGGCTAGCGGGCACAGATACGCAGTATTTT CASSLERLAGTDTQYF
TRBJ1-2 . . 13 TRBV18 TGTGCCAGCTCCCCCGGTCCGAGTTATGGCTACACCTTC CASSPGPSYGYTF
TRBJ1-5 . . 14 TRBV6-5 TGTGCCAGCAGAGGGGTGGGGGCCGGTCAGCCCCAGCATTTT CASRGVGAGQPQHF
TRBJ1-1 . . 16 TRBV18 TGTGCCAGCTCACCAACGGACAGCCCGGCGAACACTGAAGCTTTCTTT CASSPTDSPANTEAFF
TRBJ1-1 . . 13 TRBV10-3 TGTGCCATCAGTGAAAACAGGGATACTGAAGCTTTCTTT CAISENRDTEAFF
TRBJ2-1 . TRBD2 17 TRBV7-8 TGTGCCAGCAGCCGGCGACTAGCGGGAGGCTCCCACAATGAGCAGTTCTTC CASSRRLAGGSHNEQFF
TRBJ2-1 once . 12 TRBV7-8 TGTGCCAGCAGCTTAGGAGGCTATGAGCAGTTCTTC CASSLGGYEQFF
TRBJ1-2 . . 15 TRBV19 TGTGCCAGTAGTATAGTTGCAGAGATTAACTATGGCTACACCTTC CASSIVAEINYGYTF
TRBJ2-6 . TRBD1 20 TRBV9 TGTGCCAGCAGCGTCACATTGGGACAGGGGAAGAGAGTCGGGGCCAACGTCCTGACTTTC CASSVTLGQGKRVGANVLTF
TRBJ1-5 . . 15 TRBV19 TGTGCCAGTAGTATCGACATTTGGAGCCATCAGCCCCAGCATTTT CASSIDIWSHQPQHF
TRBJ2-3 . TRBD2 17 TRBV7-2 TGTGCCAGCAGCGGGACTAGCGGGGCAAGAAACACAGATACGCAGTATTTT CASSGTSGARNTDTQYF
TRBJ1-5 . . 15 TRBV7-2 TGTGCCAGCAGTGTCGGCAGGGCATTCGATCAGCCCCAGCATTTT CASSVGRAFDQPQHF
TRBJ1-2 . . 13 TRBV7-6 TGTGCCAGCAGCTCGGCAGGGGCCTATGGCTACACCTTC CASSSAGAYGYTF
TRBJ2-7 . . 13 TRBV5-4 TGTGCCAGCAGCACAGGGAGCTCCTACGAGCAGTACTTC CASSTGSSYEQYF
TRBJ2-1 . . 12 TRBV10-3 TGTGCCATCAGTCCCGATAGGCTCCAGCAGTTCTTC CAISPDRLQQFF
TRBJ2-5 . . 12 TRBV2 TGTGCCGACCACTTGAAAGGGGAGACCCAGTACTTC CADHLKGETQYF
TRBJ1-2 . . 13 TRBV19 TGTGCCAGTAGAGCAGCGCCGGGGAATGGCTACACCTTC CASRAAPGNGYTF
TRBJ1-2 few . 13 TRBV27 TGTGCCAGCAGTTTCTCCGCCAGGGGTGGCTACACCTTC CASSFSARGGYTF
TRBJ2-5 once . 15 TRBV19 TGTGCCAGTAGCCCGAGGACAGCCCGTCCGGGGACCCAGTACTTC CASSPRTARPGTQYF
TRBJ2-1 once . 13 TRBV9 TGTGCCAGCAGCGTAGTTAGGGGGAATGAGCAGTTCTTC CASSVVRGNEQFF
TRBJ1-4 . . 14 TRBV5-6 TGTGCCAGCAGTTCTACAGGGATGGATGAAAAACTGTTTTTT CASSSTGMDEKLFF
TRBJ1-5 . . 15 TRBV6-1 TGTGCCAGCAGTGAAGCGCTGACAGGACGGCAGCCCCAGCATTTT CASSEALTGRQPQHF
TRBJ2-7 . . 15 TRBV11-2 TGTGCCAGCAGCTTCACATCCGGGGCTCCCTACGAGCAGTACTTC CASSFTSGAPYEQYF
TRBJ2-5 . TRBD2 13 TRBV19 TGTGCCAGTAGTGATGGACTAGCGAGGGGCCAGTACTTC CASSDGLARGQYF
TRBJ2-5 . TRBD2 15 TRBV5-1 TGCGCCAGCAGCTTAGGACTAGCGGGGCAAGAGACCCAGTACTTC CASSLGLAGQETQYF
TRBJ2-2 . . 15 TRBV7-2 TGTGCCAGCAGCTTAGATAGGACTAACACCGGGGAGCTGTTTTTT CASSLDRTNTGELFF
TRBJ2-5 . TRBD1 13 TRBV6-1 TGTGCCAGCAAGGACAGGCCACAAGAGACCCAGTACTTC CASKDRPQETQYF
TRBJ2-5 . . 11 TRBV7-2 TGTGCCAGCAGCTTAGCAGAGACCCAGTACTTC CASSLAETQYF
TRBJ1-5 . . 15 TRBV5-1 TGCGCCAGCAGCTTGGATGGGGGAAGCAATCAGCCCCAGCATTTT CASSLDGGSNQPQHF
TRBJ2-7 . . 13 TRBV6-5 TGTGCCAGCAGATCTCAGGGGAAGGGCGAGCAGTACTTC CASRSQGKGEQYF
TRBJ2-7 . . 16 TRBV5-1 TGCGCCAGCAGCGCCGTACCGGGGTACGTACCCTACGAGCAGTACTTC CASSAVPGYVPYEQYF
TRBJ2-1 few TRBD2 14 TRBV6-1 TGTGCCAGCACCCCCCGCGGGGGCTACAATGAGCAGTTCTTC CASTPRGGYNEQFF
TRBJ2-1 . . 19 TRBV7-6 TGTGCCAGCAGCTTAAACACAGCGGTAGCCAGGGTGAACTACAATGAGCAGTTCTTC CASSLNTAVARVNYNEQFF
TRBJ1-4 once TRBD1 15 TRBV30 TGTGCCTGGAGTTTCGCGGCAGGGGGCGTTGAAAAACTGTTTTTT CAWSFAAGGVEKLFF
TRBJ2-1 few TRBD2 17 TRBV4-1 TGCGCCAGCAGCCAAGTTGATTTGGGACTAACCTACAATGAGCAGTTCTTC CASSQVDLGLTYNEQFF
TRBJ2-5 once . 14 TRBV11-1 TGTGCCAGCAGCTTAGCGCACTTGAGGGAGACCCAGTACTTC CASSLAHLRETQYF
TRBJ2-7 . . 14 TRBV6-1 TGTGCCAGCAGTGAACCAGGGAGCTCCTACGAGCAGTACTTC CASSEPGSSYEQYF
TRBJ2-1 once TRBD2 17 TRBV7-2 TGTGCCAGCAGCGCCCGACTAGCGGGCGGAACCTACAATGAGCAGTTCTTC CASSARLAGGTYNEQFF
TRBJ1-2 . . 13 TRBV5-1 TGCGCCAGCAGCTTTGGGGGGGACTATGGCTACACCTTC CASSFGGDYGYTF
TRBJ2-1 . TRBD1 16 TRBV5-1 TGCGCCAGCAGCTTGAGAGGGACAGATATGTACAATGAGCAGTTCTTC CASSLRGTDMYNEQFF
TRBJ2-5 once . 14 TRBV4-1 TGCGCCAGCAGCCAAGGTCTAGCGAGCGAGACCCAGTACTTC CASSQGLASETQYF
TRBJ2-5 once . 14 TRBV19 TGTGCCAGTAGTCCCCCAGGGCTCCAAGAGACCCAGTACTTC CASSPPGLQETQYF
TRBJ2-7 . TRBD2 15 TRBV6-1 TGTGCCAGCCTCGAGAGTAGCGGGGGGAACTACGAGCAGTACTTC CASLESSGGNYEQYF
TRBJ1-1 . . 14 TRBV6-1 TGTGCCAGCAGTGGTAAACAGGGAAGGGCTGAAGCTTTCTTT CASSGKQGRAEAFF
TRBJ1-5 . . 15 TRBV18 TGTGCCAGCTCACCAGAGGCAGGGGTGAATCAGCCCCAGCATTTT CASSPEAGVNQPQHF
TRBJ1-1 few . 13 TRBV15 TGTGCCACCAGCACGACAAAACGGGGTGAAGCTTTCTTT CATSTTKRGEAFF
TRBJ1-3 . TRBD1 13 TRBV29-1 TGCAGCGTTGTGGAGGGGGCAAGAAACACCATATATTTT CSVVEGARNTIYF
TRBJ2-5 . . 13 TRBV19 TGTGCCAGTAGTCCCCCGGGGGGCGGGACCCAGTACTTC CASSPPGGGTQYF
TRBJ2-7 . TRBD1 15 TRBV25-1 TGTGCCAGCAGTGACCAGGGGGCTAGCTCCTACGAGCAGTACTTC CASSDQGASSYEQYF